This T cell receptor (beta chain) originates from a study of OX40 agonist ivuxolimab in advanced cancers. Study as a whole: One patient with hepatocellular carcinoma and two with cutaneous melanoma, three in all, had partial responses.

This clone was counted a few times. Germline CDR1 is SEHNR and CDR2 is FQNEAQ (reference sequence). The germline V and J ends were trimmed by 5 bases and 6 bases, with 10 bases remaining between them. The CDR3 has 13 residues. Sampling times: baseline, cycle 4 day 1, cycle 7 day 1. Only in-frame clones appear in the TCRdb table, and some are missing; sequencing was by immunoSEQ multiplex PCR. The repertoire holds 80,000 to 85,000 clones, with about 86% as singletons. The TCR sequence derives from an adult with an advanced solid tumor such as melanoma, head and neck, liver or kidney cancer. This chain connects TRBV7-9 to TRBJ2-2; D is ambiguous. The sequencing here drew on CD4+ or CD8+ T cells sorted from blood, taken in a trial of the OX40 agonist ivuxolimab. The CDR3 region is CASSVIGPGELFF. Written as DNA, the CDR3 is TGTGCCAGCAGCGTCATAGGGCCCGGGGAGCTGTTTTTT.